This TCR beta chain originates from a study of T cells in tuberculosis. Turning to the study itself: The T cells targeted glucose monomycolate, a mycobacterial lipid, via CD1B.

Cells were sorted from thawed PBMC rested overnight and stained with GMM-loaded CD1B tetramer, viability dye and anti-CD3. C32 glucose monomycolate from Rhodococcus equi was loaded onto the CD1B tetramers. About 100,000 tetramer-negative cells were sorted from each donor. Sequencing of TCR-alpha and TCR-beta chains was unpaired. Here immunoSEQ multiplex PCR was the method, and the copy in TCRdb shows in-frame clones only, minus some. The top ten clones hold approximately 1.9% of a sample with 88,000 or so clones, approximately 91% of them seen once. This CDR3 is 15 amino acids long. Losses at the gene ends were 5 bases for V and 6 bases for J; bases not matched to a gene: 6. Looked up from germline, CDR1 is SGHAT and CDR2 is FQNNGV.

The TCR sequence derives from an adult woman with latent tuberculosis. V is TRBV11-2 and J is TRBJ2-1; 11 bases map to TRBD2. Sequences were obtained from CD1b-GMM tetramer-negative cells sorted from PBMCs. CDR3 DNA sequence: TGTGCCAGCAGCGCGACTAGCGGGGTTTTCAATGAGCAGTTCTTC. Amino acids: CASSATSGVFNEQFF. The complete variable domain, with remaining parts taken from reference TRBV11-2 and TRBJ2-1, reads EAGVAQSPRYKIIEKRQSVAFWCNPISGHATLYWYQQILGQGPKLLIQFQNNGVVDDSQLPKDRFSAERLKGVDSTLKIQPAKLEDSAVYLCASSATSGVFNEQFFGPGTRLTVL.